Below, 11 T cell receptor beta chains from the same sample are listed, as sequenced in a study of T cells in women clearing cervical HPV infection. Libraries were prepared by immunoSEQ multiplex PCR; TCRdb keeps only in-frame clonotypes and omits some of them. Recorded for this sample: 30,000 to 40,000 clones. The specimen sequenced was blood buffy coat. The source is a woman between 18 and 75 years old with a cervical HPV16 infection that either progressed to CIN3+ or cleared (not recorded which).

The CDR3: CASSILGRDGYGYTF. The sequenced part of the CDR3 DNA is TGTGCCAGTAGTATTTTGGGCCGAGATGGATATGGC. This sequence joins TRBV19 and TRBJ1-2, with D unclear. The missing CDR3 end, 3 residues past where the read stops, is filled in from the germline J gene. V was shortened by 3 bases and J by 5 bases, with 16 bases between the two germline ends. Germline CDR1 reads LNHDA; CDR2 reads SQIVND (reference sequence). The CDR3 is 15 residues long.

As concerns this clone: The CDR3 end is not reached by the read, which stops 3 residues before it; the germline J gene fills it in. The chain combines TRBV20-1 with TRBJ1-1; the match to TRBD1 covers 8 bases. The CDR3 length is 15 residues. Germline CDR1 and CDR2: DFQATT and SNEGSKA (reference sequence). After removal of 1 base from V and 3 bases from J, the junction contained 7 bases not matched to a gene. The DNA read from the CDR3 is TGCAGTGCTAGAGCGCTTCAGGGGGCTTACACTGAA. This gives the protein CSARALQGAYTE. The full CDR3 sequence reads CSARALQGAYTEAFF.

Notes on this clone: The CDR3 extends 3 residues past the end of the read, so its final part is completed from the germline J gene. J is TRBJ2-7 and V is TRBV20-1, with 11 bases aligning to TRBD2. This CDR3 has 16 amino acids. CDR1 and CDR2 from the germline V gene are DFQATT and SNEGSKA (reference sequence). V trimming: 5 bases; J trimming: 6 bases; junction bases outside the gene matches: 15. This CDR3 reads CSAAPFASGGRAEQYF. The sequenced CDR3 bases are TGCAGTGCTGCACCCTTTGCTAGCGGGGGGCGGGCCGAG.

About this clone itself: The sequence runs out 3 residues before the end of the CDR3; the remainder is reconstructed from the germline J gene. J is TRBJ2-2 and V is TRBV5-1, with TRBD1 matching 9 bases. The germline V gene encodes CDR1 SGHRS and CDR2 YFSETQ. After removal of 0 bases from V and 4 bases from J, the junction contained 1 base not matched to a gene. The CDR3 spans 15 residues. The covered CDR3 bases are TGCGCCAGCAGCTTGGGGACAGGGGTCACCGGGGAG. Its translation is CASSLGTGVTGE. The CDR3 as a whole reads CASSLGTGVTGELFF.

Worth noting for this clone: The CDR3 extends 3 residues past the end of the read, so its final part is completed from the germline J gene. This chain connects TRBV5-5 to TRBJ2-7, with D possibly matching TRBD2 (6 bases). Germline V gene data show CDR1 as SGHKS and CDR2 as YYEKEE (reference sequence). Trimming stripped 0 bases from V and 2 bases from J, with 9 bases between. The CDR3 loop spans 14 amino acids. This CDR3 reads CASSLEVAAYEQYF. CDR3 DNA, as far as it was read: TGTGCCAGCAGCTTGGAGGTAGCGGCCTACGAG.

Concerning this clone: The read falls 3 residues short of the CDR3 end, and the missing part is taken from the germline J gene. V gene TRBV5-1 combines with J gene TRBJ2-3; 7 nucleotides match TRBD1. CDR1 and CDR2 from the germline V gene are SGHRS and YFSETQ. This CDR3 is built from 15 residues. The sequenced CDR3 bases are TGCGCCAGCAGCCGAGATCTAGGGGGCGGTGAGACG. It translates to CASSRDLGGGET. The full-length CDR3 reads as CASSRDLGGGETQYF.

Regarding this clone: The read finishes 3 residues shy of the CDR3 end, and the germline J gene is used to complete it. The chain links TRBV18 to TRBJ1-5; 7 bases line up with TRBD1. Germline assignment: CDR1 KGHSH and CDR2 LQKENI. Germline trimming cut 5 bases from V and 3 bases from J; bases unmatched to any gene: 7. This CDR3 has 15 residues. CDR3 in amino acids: CASSRTGFINQPQHF. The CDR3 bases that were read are TGTGCCAGCTCAAGGACAGGTTTCATCAATCAGCCC.

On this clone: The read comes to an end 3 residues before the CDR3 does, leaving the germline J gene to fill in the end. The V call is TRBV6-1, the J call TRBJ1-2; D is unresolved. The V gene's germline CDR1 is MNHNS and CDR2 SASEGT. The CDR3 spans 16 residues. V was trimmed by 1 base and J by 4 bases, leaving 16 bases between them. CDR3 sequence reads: CASSEEVGLVFYGYTF. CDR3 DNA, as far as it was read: TGTGCCAGCAGTGAAGAGGTCGGCCTAGTTTTCTATGGC.

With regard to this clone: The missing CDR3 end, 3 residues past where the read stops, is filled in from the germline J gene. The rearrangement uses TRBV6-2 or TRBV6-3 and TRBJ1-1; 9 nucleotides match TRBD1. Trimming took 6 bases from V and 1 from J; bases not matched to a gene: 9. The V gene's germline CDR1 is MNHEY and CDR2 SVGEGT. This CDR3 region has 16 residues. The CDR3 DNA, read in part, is TGTGCCAGCAGAGAAACAGGGGGCCGTAGGAACACTGAA. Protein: CASRETGGRRNTE. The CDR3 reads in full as CASRETGGRRNTEAFF.

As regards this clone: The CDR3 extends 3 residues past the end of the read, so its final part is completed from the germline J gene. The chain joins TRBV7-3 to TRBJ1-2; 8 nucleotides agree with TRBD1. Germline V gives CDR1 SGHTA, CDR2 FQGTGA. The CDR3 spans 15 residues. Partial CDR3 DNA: TGTGCCAGCAGCTACACAGGGGGGCTCACCTACGAC. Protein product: CASSYTGGLTYD. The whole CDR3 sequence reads CASSYTGGLTYDYTF.

Incomplete CDR3 DNA: TGCAGCGTTGAAGATCGGGTCAGACCCACGAACACCGGGGAG. It is translated as CSVEDRVRPTNTGE. From start to end, the CDR3 is CSVEDRVRPTNTGELFF. This chain links TRBV29-1 with TRBJ2-2; D remains unclear. The read gets to within 3 residues of the CDR3 end, and the germline J gene fills in the rest. Per germline, CDR1 SQVTM and CDR2 ANQGSEA. CDR3 size: 17 residues. V lost 0 bases, J lost 0 bases, and 14 bases lay in between.